This TCR beta chain was found in a study of beta chain features in type 1 diabetes. Of the isolated RNA, all was reverse transcribed, and so the sequenced material was expressed TCRB transcripts. Here immunoSEQ multiplex PCR was the method, and the copy in TCRdb shows in-frame clones only, minus some. The sample yields under 350,000 clones, roughly 25% seen once. As for this clone: Antigen unknown.

In all sorted populations, purity surpassed 95%. This CDR3 is 15 amino acids long. J was trimmed by 3 bases and V by 4 bases; bases with no gene match: 6. Germline CDR1 reads MGHDK; CDR2 reads SYGVNS. General observations from the study: Significant though moderate, a shortening of TCRB CDR3s appeared in all four CD4+ subsets of Type 1 diabetes patients. VDJ junctions in type 1 diabetes patients carried more deletions and fewer insertions. Researchers reported that naive, central memory and Treg TCRB repertoires appeared more similar in patients than in healthy donors.

Sequences were obtained from naive CD4+ T cells from blood. The chain couples TRBV25-1 to TRBJ2-1, with 7 nucleotides matching TRBD2. The receptor was isolated from a woman in her twenties or thirties with type 1 diabetes. The CDR3: CASSGREIRYNEQFF. The CDR3 DNA follows: TGTGCCAGCAGTGGGCGGGAGATTCGCTACAATGAGCAGTTCTTC.